The 8 T cell receptor beta chains below were found in one sample sequenced in a study of blood T cell repertoires in COVID-19. The data were produced by immunoSEQ multiplex PCR, yet TCRdb's version contains in-frame clones alone and is incomplete. The sample holds 200,000 to 300,000 clones; almost 85% are singletons and the top ten take 1.5% to 2%. Sequencing was carried out using peripheral blood. The receptors come from a woman older than 75 with acute or convalescent COVID-19.

V gene TRBV27 combines with J gene TRBJ2-3; 12 bases line up with TRBD2. Trimming removed 2 bases from V and 4 bases from J; junction bases left unmatched: 7. Germline lookup yields CDR1 MNHEY and CDR2 SMNVEV (reference sequence). CDR3 length: 17 amino acids. The CDR3 DNA reads TGTGCCAGCAGTTTAGGTCTAGCGGGGGGGCATGCAGATACGCAGTATTTT. Translated, it gives CASSLGLAGGHADTQYF.

This clone was detected once. The chain uses TRBV7-9 and TRBJ1-3; D possibly corresponds to TRBD1 (6 bases). The CDR3 has 17 amino acids. Germline loops: CDR1 SEHNR, CDR2 FQNEAQ (reference sequence). V lost 0 bases, J lost 0 bases, and 12 bases lay in between. Written as DNA, the CDR3 is TGTGCCAGCAGCTTAGCGACCCAGGGGAGCTCTGGAAACACCATATATTTT. This gives the protein CASSLATQGSSGNTIYF.

The chain carries TRBV7-2 and TRBJ2-3; weak D call: TRBD2 (6 bases). V was clipped by 1 base and J by 1 base, with 9 bases between them. This CDR3 is built from 15 residues. Looked up from germline, CDR1 is SGHTA and CDR2 is FQGNSA. CDR3 in amino acids: CASSLDSSGTDTQYF. In DNA form, the CDR3 reads TGTGCCAGCAGCTTAGATTCTAGCGGCACAGATACGCAGTATTTT.

The rearrangement joins TRBV7-2 to TRBJ1-4; 9 bases agree with TRBD1. V was clipped by 5 bases and J by 8 bases; unmatched bases: 6. CDR3 length equals 14 residues. Germline V gene data show CDR1 as SGHTA and CDR2 as FQGNSA. The CDR3 spells CASSQTGGGEKLFF. The CDR3 bases are TGTGCCAGCAGCCAGACAGGGGGAGGGGAAAAACTGTTTTTT. Variable domain in full (rest from reference TRBV7-2 and TRBJ1-4): GAGVSQSPSNKVTEKGKDVELRCDPISGHTALYWYRQSLGQGLEFLIYFQGNSAPDKSGLPSDRFSAERTGGSVSTLTIQRTQQEDSAVYLCASSQTGGGEKLFFGSGTQLSVL.

V and J are TRBV5-8 and TRBJ2-4; 7 bases fit TRBD1. This CDR3 comprises 17 residues. V gave up 1 base and J gave up 1 base; unmatched junction bases: 8. Germline V gene sequence: CDR1 SGHTS, CDR2 YDEGEE. The CDR3 nucleotides are TGTGCCAGCAGCTTGACAGGGGAAGTAGGGGCCAAAAACATTCAGTACTTC. Translated, it gives CASSLTGEVGAKNIQYF.

The J gene is TRBJ2-5, the V gene TRBV6-2 or TRBV6-3; 15 nucleotides match TRBD2. This CDR3 is built from 16 residues. V shed 5 bases, J shed 3 bases, and the junction held 4 bases outside the gene matches. Germline V gene sequence: CDR1 MNHEY, CDR2 SVGEGT. The DNA for the CDR3 is TGTGCCAGCAGTCCAAGGACTAGCGGGAGGGAAGAGACCCAGTACTTC. Translated: CASSPRTSGREETQYF.

The chain has TRBV5-4 and TRBJ1-4; weak D call: TRBD1 (5 bases). V was cut by 4 bases and J by 6 bases, with 13 bases left in between. CDR1 SGHNT and CDR2 YYREEE come from the germline V gene (reference sequence). The CDR3 length is 14 residues. CDR3: CASSDRGGDEKLFF. The DNA of the CDR3 is TGTGCCAGCAGCGACCGGGGAGGGGATGAAAAACTGTTTTTT. Supplemented by reference TRBV5-4 and TRBJ1-4, the full variable domain reads ETGVTQSPTHLIKTRGQQVTLRCSSQSGHNTVSWYQQALGQGPQFIFQYYREEENGRGNFPPRFSGLQFPNYSSELNVNALELDDSALYLCASSDRGGDEKLFFGSGTQLSVL.

This clone was observed a handful of times. The DNA for the CDR3 is TGTGCCAGCAGCTTAGCCTCCGGGAGGCACTACGAGCAGTACTTC. As protein: CASSLASGRHYEQYF. V and J are TRBV11-1 and TRBJ2-7; 7 positions match TRBD2. The CDR3 has 15 residues. Germline assignment: CDR1 SGHAT and CDR2 FQDESV (reference sequence). The V segment lost 0 bases and the J segment 3 bases; nucleotides outside the gene matches: 5.